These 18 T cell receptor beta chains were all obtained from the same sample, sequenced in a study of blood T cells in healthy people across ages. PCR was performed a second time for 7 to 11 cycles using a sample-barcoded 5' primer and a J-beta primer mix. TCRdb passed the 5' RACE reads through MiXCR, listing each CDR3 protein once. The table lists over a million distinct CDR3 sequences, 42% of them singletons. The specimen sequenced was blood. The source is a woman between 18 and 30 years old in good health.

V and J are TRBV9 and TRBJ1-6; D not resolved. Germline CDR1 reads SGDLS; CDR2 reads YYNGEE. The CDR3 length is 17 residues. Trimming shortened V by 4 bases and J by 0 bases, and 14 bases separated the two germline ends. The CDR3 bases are TGTGCCAGCAGCCACATACGACGGAGCTCCTATAATTCACCCCTCCACTTT. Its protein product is CASSHIRRSSYNSPLHF.

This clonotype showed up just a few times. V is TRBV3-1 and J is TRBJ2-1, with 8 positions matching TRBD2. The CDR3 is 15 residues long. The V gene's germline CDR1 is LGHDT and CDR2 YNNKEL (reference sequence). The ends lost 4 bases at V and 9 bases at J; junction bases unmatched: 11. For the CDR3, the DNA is TGTGCCAGCAGCCGCAACCCCGGACTAGCTCGTGAGCAGTTCTTC. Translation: CASSRNPGLAREQFF.

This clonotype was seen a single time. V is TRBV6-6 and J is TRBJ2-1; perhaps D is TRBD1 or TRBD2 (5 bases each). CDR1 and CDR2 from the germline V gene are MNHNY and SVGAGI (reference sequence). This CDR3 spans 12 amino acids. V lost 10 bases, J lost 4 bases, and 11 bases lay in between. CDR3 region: CATLGEYNEQFF. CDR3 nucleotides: TGTGCCACCTTAGGGGAGTACAATGAGCAGTTCTTC.

The CDR3 loop reads CSARDMETGTYEQYF. As DNA, the CDR3 is TGCAGTGCTAGAGATATGGAGACAGGGACCTACGAGCAGTACTTC. The chain joins TRBV20-1 to TRBJ2-7; 7 bases match TRBD1. The germline CDR1 and CDR2 sequences are DFQATT and SNEGSKA (reference sequence). The V segment lost 0 bases and the J segment 2 bases; nucleotides outside the gene matches: 7. The CDR3 is 15 residues long.

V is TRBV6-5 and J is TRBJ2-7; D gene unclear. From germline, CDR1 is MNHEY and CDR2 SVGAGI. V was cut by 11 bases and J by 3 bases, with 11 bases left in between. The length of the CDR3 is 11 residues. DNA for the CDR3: TGTGCCGGCGGAATTAACTACGAGCAGTACTTC. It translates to CAGGINYEQYF.

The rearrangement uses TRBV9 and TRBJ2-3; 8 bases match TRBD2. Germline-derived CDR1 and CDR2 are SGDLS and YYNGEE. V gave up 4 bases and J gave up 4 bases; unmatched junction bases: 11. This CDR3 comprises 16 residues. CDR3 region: CASSPTPGGRPDTQYF. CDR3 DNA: TGTGCCAGCAGCCCCACCCCGGGGGGGAGGCCAGATACGCAGTATTTT. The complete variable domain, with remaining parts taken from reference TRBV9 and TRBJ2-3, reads DSGVTQTPKHLITATGQRVTLRCSPRSGDLSVYWYQQSLDQGLQFLIQYYNGEERAKGNILERFSAQQFPDLHSELNLSSLELGDSALYFCASSPTPGGRPDTQYFGPGTRLTVL.

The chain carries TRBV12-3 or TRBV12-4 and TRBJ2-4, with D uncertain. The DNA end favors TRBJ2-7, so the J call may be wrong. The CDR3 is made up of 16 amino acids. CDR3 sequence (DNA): TGTGCCAGCAGTTTTCGGCCTCCCTATGTGATCTACGAGCAGTACTTC. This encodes CASSFRPPYVIYEQYF.

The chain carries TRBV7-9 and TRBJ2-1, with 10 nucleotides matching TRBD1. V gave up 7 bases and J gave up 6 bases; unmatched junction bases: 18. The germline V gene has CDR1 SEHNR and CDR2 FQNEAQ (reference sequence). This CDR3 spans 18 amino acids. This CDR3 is CASIDSLRTGGSVNEQFF. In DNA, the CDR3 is TGTGCCAGCATCGATAGCTTACGGACAGGGGGGAGTGTCAATGAGCAGTTCTTC.

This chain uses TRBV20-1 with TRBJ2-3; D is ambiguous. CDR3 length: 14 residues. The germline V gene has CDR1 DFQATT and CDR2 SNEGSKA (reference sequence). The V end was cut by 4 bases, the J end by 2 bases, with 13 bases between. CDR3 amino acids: CSAKPGTNTDTQYF. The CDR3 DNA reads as TGCAGTGCTAAACCGGGCACGAACACAGATACGCAGTATTTT.

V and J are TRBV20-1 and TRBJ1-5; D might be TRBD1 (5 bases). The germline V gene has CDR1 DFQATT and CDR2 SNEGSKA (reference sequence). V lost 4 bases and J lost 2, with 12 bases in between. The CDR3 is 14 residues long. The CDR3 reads CSAIGEWGNQPQHF. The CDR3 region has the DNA TGCAGTGCTATAGGGGAATGGGGCAATCAGCCCCAGCATTTT.

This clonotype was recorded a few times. In nucleotides, the CDR3 is TGTGCCAGCAGTTTGGGGCCCAAGAATGAAAAACTGTTTTTT. It encodes CASSLGPKNEKLFF. The rearrangement links TRBV12-3 or TRBV12-4 to TRBJ1-4; the D gene is possibly TRBD1 (5 bases). V was shortened by 3 bases and J by 5 bases, with 10 bases between the two germline ends. The CDR3 consists of 14 residues.

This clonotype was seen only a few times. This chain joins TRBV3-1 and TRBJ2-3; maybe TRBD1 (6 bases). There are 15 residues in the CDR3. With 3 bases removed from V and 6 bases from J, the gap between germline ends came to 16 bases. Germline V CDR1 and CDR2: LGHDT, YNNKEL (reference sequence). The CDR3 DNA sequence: TGTGCCAGCAGCCATTCTCTGGGGGCCGCGGATACGCAGTATTTT. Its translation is CASSHSLGAADTQYF.

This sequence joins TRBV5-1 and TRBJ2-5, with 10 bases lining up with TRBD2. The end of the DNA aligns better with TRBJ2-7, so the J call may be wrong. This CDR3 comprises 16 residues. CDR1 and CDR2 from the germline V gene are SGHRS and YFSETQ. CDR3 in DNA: TGCGCCAGCAGCTCCTCTACCGGACTAGCGGCATACGAGCAGTACTTC. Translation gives CASSSSTGLAAYEQYF.

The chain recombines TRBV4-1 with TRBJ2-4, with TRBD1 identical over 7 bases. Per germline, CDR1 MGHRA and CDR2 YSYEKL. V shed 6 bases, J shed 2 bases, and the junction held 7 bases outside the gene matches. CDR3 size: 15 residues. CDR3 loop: CASRSTGESKNIQYF. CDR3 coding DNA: TGCGCCAGCAGATCCACAGGGGAATCCAAAAACATTCAGTACTTC.

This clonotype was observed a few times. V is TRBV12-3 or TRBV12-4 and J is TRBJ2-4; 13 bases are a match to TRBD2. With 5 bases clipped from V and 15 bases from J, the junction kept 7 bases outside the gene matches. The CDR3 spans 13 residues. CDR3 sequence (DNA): TGTGCCAGCAGTACGCGGACTAGCGGGGGCCTGTACTTC. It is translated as CASSTRTSGGLYF.

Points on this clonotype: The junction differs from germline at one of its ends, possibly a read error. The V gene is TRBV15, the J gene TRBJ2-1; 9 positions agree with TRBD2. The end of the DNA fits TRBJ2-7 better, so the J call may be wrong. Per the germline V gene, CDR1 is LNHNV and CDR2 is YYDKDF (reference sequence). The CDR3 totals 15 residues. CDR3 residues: CATRRAGGPYSEQYF. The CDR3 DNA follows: TGTGCCACCAGGAGAGCGGGGGGACCCTACAGTGAGCAGTACTTC.

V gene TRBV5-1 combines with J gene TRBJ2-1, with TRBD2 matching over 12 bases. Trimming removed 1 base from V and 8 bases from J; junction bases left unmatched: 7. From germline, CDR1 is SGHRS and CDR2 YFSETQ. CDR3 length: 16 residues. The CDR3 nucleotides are TGCGCCAGCAGCTTGCGGGGGCCTAGCGGGGGGGATGAGCAGTTCTTC. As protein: CASSLRGPSGGDEQFF.

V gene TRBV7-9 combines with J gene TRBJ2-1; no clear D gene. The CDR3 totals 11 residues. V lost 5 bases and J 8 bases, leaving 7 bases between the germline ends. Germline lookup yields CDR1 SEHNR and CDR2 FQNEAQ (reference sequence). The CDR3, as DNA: TGTGCCAGCAGCCCTGCGGATGAGCAGTTCTTC. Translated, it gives CASSPADEQFF.